This TCR beta chain was retrieved from a study of blood T cell repertoires in COVID-19. Study details: Acute and convalescent COVID-19 specimens originated in the United States, Italy and Spain. T cells, B-cell-depleted T cells, or PBMCs supplied cDNA or gDNA.

This clone was observed a few times. The CDR3 runs 16 residues. Germline CDR1 LGHDT, CDR2 YNNKEL (reference sequence). Trimming shortened V by 3 bases and J by 5 bases, and 19 bases separated the two germline ends. Per the study methods: By means of reference gene primer amplification, nucleated cell counts were estimated. The protocol was immunoSEQ multiplex PCR, while the TCRdb copy is restricted to in-frame clones and leaves out a portion. That table gives V, J and clone size, and the DNA gave D and trimming. In the table there are 200,000 to 250,000 clones, approximately 86% of which are singletons.

Sequencing was done on a sample of peripheral blood. The TCR comes from a woman between 50 and 59 years old with COVID-19, enrolled during active disease. The rearrangement uses TRBV3-1 (or the pseudogene TRBV3-2) and TRBJ1-2; no clear D gene. CDR3 bases: TGTGCCAGCAGCCACAGGACGGGGTCCCTTTATTATGGCTACACCTTC. This sequence encodes CASSHRTGSLYYGYTF.